These 30 T cell receptor beta chains were sequenced from one sample in a study of PD-1 blockade in classical Hodgkin lymphoma. Here immunoSEQ multiplex PCR was the method, and the copy in TCRdb shows in-frame clones only, minus some. The sample carries tens of thousands of clones, roughly 78% recorded once. Relapse was seen in all patients after autologous stem cell transplantation, and brentuximab vedotin exposure was variable. Sequenced here: peripheral blood mononuclear cells (PBMCs), sampled at baseline. These receptors were taken from a human donor with classical Hodgkin lymphoma.

The rearrangement links TRBV4-3 to TRBJ2-1; 9 bases agree with TRBD2. Looked up from germline, CDR1 is LGHNA and CDR2 is YSLEER. The junction had 5 bases not matched to a gene; V was cut back by 0 bases and J by 2 bases. CDR3 length: 17 amino acids. CDR3 bases: TGCGCCAGCAGCCAAGAGTGGGCGGGGGGGACCTACAATGAGCAGTTCTTC. Amino acids: CASSQEWAGGTYNEQFF.

This sequence joins TRBV6-6 and TRBJ1-1, with 8 bases matching TRBD1. Unmatched junction bases numbered 4, after V lost 6 bases and J lost 4 bases. The CDR3 consists of 13 residues. Germline CDR1 reads MNHNY; CDR2 reads SVGAGI (reference sequence). The CDR3 DNA follows: TGTGCCAGCAGAGATACAGGGGGCACTGAAGCTTTCTTT. Translating it yields CASRDTGGTEAFF.

This clone was seen a single time. The chain recombines TRBV29-1 with TRBJ2-2; 9 bases are a match to TRBD1. The CDR3 sequence is 14 residues long. Trimming at V came to 6 bases and at J to 6 bases, leaving 8 bases not matched to a gene. Germline V gene lookup returns CDR1 SQVTM and CDR2 ANQGSEA. The CDR3 nucleotides read TGCAGCGTCCTGTCCGGACAGGGGTCCGGGGAGCTGTTTTTT. Its translation: CSVLSGQGSGELFF.

The chain employs TRBV2 and TRBJ2-3; perhaps TRBD2 as D (5 bases). The V end lost 7 bases, the J end lost 5 bases, and 13 bases lay between the germline ends. Germline loops: CDR1 SNHLY, CDR2 FYNNEI. CDR3 length: 13 amino acids. The CDR3 spells CASKRVAEDTQYF. The CDR3 DNA sequence: TGTGCCAGCAAGAGGGTAGCAGAAGATACGCAGTATTTT.

This rearrangement joins TRBV18 to TRBJ1-4; 9 nucleotides match TRBD1. The germline V gene has CDR1 KGHSH and CDR2 LQKENI. This CDR3 region has 13 residues. V was pared by 6 bases and J by 10 bases, with 6 bases of the junction left unmatched. This chain's CDR3 is CASSPDRGGKLFF. CDR3 bases: TGTGCCAGCTCCCCGGACAGGGGAGGAAAACTGTTTTTT.

The chain combines TRBV13 with TRBJ2-7; D remains unclear. CDR3 length: 14 residues. The V and J ends lost 0 bases and 1 base respectively, with 7 bases between them. Germline V gene data show CDR1 as PRHDT and CDR2 as FYEKMQ (reference sequence). CDR3 protein: CASSLGLASYEQYF. CDR3 coding DNA: TGTGCCAGCAGCTTAGGTCTCGCATCCTACGAGCAGTACTTC.

The chain recombines TRBV15 with TRBJ2-7; 7 positions match TRBD1. Germline loops: CDR1 LNHNV, CDR2 YYDKDF (reference sequence). V lost 2 bases and J lost 2; bases outside the gene matches: 3. CDR3 length equals 14 residues. CDR3 DNA sequence: TGTGCCACCAGCAGATCGGGACAGCCCTACGAGCAGTACTTC. Translated, it gives CATSRSGQPYEQYF.

This chain connects TRBV21-1 to TRBJ2-5; the table's D call, TRBD1, has no DNA check behind it. TRBV21-1 is classified as a pseudogene. The CDR3 is 16 amino acids. CDR3 DNA: TGTGCCAGCAGCAAAGATCTGGCGGACAGGGGTGAGACCCAGTACTTC. It encodes CASSKDLADRGETQYF.

The V gene is TRBV7-3, the J gene TRBJ2-7; D gene uncertain. This CDR3 contains 14 residues. Trimming removed 2 bases from V and 3 bases from J, with 11 bases in between. From germline, CDR1 is SGHTA and CDR2 FQGTGA. The CDR3 nucleotides read TGTGCCAGCAGCTTATGGCAGGAGAGCTACGAGCAGTACTTC. The encoded protein is CASSLWQESYEQYF.

The chain carries TRBV5-1 and TRBJ1-2; D unclear. V was trimmed by 0 bases and J by 5 bases, leaving 14 bases between them. The CDR3 consists of 15 residues. The germline CDR1 and CDR2 sequences are SGHRS and YFSETQ. CDR3 DNA sequence: TGCGCCAGCAGCTTGGGGACCGTCTCCCTTTATGGCTACACCTTC. Translating it yields CASSLGTVSLYGYTF.

In regard to this clone: Lacking the conserved final phenylalanine or tryptophan, this CDR3 likely reflects a read error. It is unclear where the CDR3 begins or ends on the DNA, so no DNA is shown, and the CDR3 is as TCRdb lists it. The V call is TRBV11-3, the J call TRBJ2-7; the D call in the table, TRBD2, was not verified against the DNA. 12 amino acids form the CDR3, both terminal residues included. Germline CDR1 and CDR2: SGHNT and YENEEA. CDR3 amino acids: CASSSVSISPRG.

This clone was observed a handful of times. The chain couples TRBV6-5 to TRBJ1-2; D is unresolved. Trimming cost V 5 bases and J 7 bases, with 8 bases left between them. The CDR3 is 11 amino acids. Germline CDR1 reads MNHEY; CDR2 reads SVGAGI. CDR3 in amino acids: CASSTSSGYTF. The DNA of the CDR3 is TGTGCCAGCAGTACCTCCAGTGGCTACACCTTC.

In its sample, this clone was seen a few times. The chain combines TRBV4-3 with TRBJ2-2; TRBD1 or TRBD2 may be the D gene (5 bases each). With 4 bases removed from V and 7 bases from J, the gap between germline ends came to 10 bases. Per germline, CDR1 LGHNA and CDR2 YSLEER. The CDR3 contains 13 residues. The CDR3 sequence: CASSLVGGGELFF. The CDR3 nucleotides are TGCGCCAGCAGCCTGGTTGGGGGCGGGGAGCTGTTTTTT.

The chain links TRBV21-1 to TRBJ2-3; TRBD1 is taken as the D call from the table, unchecked against the DNA. TRBV21-1 is classified as a pseudogene. The CDR3 totals 17 residues. The CDR3: CASITMPQVLHTDTQYF. In DNA form, the CDR3 reads TGTGCCAGCATCACAATGCCACAGGTCCTTCACACAGATACGCAGTATTTT.

The V gene is TRBV6-6, the J gene TRBJ2-2; D unclear. Germline CDR1 MNHNY, CDR2 SVGAGI (reference sequence). V was shortened by 4 bases and J by 4 bases, with 1 base between the two germline ends. This CDR3 region has 11 residues. The CDR3 DNA reads TGTGCCAGCAGTTTCACCGGGGAGCTGTTTTTT. It specifies CASSFTGELFF.

The rearrangement uses TRBV5-1 and TRBJ2-2, with 8 bases that match TRBD1. This CDR3 spans 15 amino acids. Germline CDR1 and CDR2: SGHRS and YFSETQ. With V trimmed by 4 bases and J by 3 bases, 5 bases remained unmatched. Written as DNA, the CDR3 is TGCGCCAGCAGCCGGCAGGGGGCCGACACCGGGGAGCTGTTTTTT. Its translation is CASSRQGADTGELFF. The variable domain in full, completed from reference TRBV5-1 and TRBJ2-2, reads KAGVTQTPRYLIKTRGQQVTLSCSPISGHRSVSWYQQTPGQGLQFLFEYFSETQRNKGNFPGRFSGRQFSNSRSEMNVSTLELGDSALYLCASSRQGADTGELFFGEGSRLTVL.

This chain joins TRBV11-2 and TRBJ2-5, with TRBD1 matching 9 bases. The germline CDR1 and CDR2 sequences are SGHAT and FQNNGV. The CDR3 is made up of 16 amino acids. J was trimmed by 0 bases and V by 5 bases; bases with no gene match: 7. CDR3 sequence (DNA): TGTGCCAGCAGCCCCCGACAGGGGGGTTACCAAGAGACCCAGTACTTC. As protein: CASSPRQGGYQETQYF.

The CDR3, as DNA: TGTGCCAGTACTGGGCTCTCTGGAAACACCATATATTTT. This sequence encodes CASTGLSGNTIYF. This rearrangement joins TRBV19 to TRBJ1-3; the D is unclear. V lost 7 bases and J 0 bases, leaving 7 bases between the germline ends. CDR3 size: 13 residues. Germline V gene sequence: CDR1 LNHDA, CDR2 SQIVND (reference sequence).

The chain has TRBV2 and TRBJ1-1; D possibly corresponds to TRBD1 (6 bases). V was shortened by 6 bases and J by 1 base, with 21 bases between the two germline ends. Per the germline V gene, CDR1 is SNHLY and CDR2 is FYNNEI. The CDR3 covers 17 residues. The CDR3 region is CASRGQSPENKNTEAFF. The CDR3 DNA follows: TGTGCCAGCAGAGGACAGAGTCCTGAGAATAAGAACACTGAAGCTTTCTTT.

The chain couples TRBV7-2 to TRBJ2-5; tentative D call: TRBD1 (8 bases). The CDR3 runs to 15 residues. CDR1 SGHTA and CDR2 FQGNSA come from the germline V gene. The V and J ends lost 5 bases and 3 bases respectively, with 16 bases between them. The CDR3 sequence is CASSPRTGREETQYF. CDR3 DNA: TGTGCCAGCAGCCCCCGGACAGGGAGGGAAGAGACCCAGTACTTC.

This clone was seen more than once but under ten times. The chain uses TRBV2 and TRBJ1-1; D possibly corresponds to TRBD1 (6 bases). The ends were cut back, 1 base at V and 4 bases at J, with 7 bases in the middle. This CDR3 has 13 amino acids. Germline V gene lookup returns CDR1 SNHLY and CDR2 FYNNEI. CDR3 protein: CASSEEGGTEAFF. In DNA, the CDR3 is TGTGCCAGCAGTGAAGAGGGGGGCACTGAAGCTTTCTTT.

The chain is built from TRBV7-9 and TRBJ1-6; possibly TRBD1 for D (5 bases). The CDR3 extends over 16 amino acids. V was shortened by 1 base and J by 3 bases, with 10 bases between the two germline ends. Germline-derived CDR1 and CDR2 are SEHNR and FQNEAQ (reference sequence). The CDR3 here is CASSLGRDVYNSPLHF. CDR3 bases: TGTGCCAGCAGCTTAGGGAGGGACGTCTATAATTCACCCCTCCACTTT.

V is TRBV5-8 and J is TRBJ2-3, with no clear D. V lost 4 bases and J lost 2, with 11 bases in between. The germline CDR1 and CDR2 sequences are SGHTS and YDEGEE. The CDR3 spans 14 residues. The CDR3 region has the DNA TGTGCCAGCAGCCTCGGTGGGGACACAGATACGCAGTATTTT. Translation: CASSLGGDTDTQYF.

The CDR3 loop is CAISVGEWYDTGELFF. CDR3 DNA sequence: TGTGCCATCAGCGTGGGAGAGTGGTATGACACCGGGGAGCTGTTTTTT. The gene calls are TRBV10-3 and TRBJ2-2; D may be TRBD2 (5 bases). CDR1 and CDR2 (germline): ENHRY, SYGVKD. This CDR3 has 16 residues. Trimming removed 6 bases at V and 3 bases at J, with 17 bases between.

The chain employs TRBV11-2 and TRBJ2-3; the D is unclear. V was trimmed by 5 bases and J by 6 bases, leaving 12 bases between them. The CDR3 sequence is 13 residues long. Germline V gives CDR1 SGHAT, CDR2 FQNNGV. The CDR3 is CASSVGSQDTQYF. CDR3 nucleotides: TGTGCCAGCAGCGTGGGTAGCCAGGATACGCAGTATTTT.

The chain carries TRBV25-1 and TRBJ1-4; TRBD1 might be the D (5 bases). Germline values: CDR1 MGHDK, CDR2 SYGVNS. V lost 3 bases, J lost 5 bases, and 10 bases lay in between. The CDR3 consists of 14 residues. CDR3 sequence (DNA): TGTGCCAGCAGTGACGGGGCCTACAATGAAAAACTGTTTTTT. Protein sequence: CASSDGAYNEKLFF.

The V gene is TRBV7-9, the J gene TRBJ2-3; tentatively, D is TRBD1 or TRBD2 (5 bases each). Germline values: CDR1 SEHNR, CDR2 FQNEAQ (reference sequence). The germline V and J ends were trimmed by 6 bases and 2 bases, with 15 bases remaining between them. The length of the CDR3 is 15 residues. The CDR3 spells CASSGEGIFTDTQYF. The CDR3 DNA reads TGTGCCAGCAGTGGAGAGGGGATATTCACAGATACGCAGTATTTT.

The V and J genes are TRBV5-1 and TRBJ2-3; the D gene is possibly TRBD2 (6 bases). Trimming removed 0 bases from V and 5 bases from J, with 7 bases in between. The CDR3 sequence is 13 residues long. The germline V gene has CDR1 SGHRS and CDR2 YFSETQ. The CDR3 here is CASSLAGGDTQYF. The CDR3 coding sequence is TGCGCCAGCAGCTTGGCCGGGGGAGATACGCAGTATTTT.

The chain joins TRBV9 to TRBJ2-3; D gene uncertain. The germline V gene encodes CDR1 SGDLS and CDR2 YYNGEE. The CDR3 extends over 13 amino acids. V was trimmed by 4 bases and J by 5 bases, leaving 11 bases between them. CDR3 sequence: CASSLIMGDTQYF. The CDR3 DNA reads as TGTGCCAGCAGCCTAATAATGGGAGATACGCAGTATTTT.

This clone was seen only once. The chain has TRBV7-8 and TRBJ1-1; tentatively, D is TRBD1 (6 bases). Trimming removed 3 bases from V and 4 bases from J, with 12 bases in between. The CDR3 runs to 14 residues. CDR1 is SGHVS and CDR2 is FQNEAQ in the germline V gene. CDR3 in amino acids: CASSLGGAGTEAFF. The CDR3, as DNA: TGTGCCAGCAGCTTGGGGGGCGCAGGCACTGAAGCTTTCTTT. The variable domain in full, completed from reference TRBV7-8 and TRBJ1-1, reads GAGVSQSPRYKVAKRGQDVALRCDPISGHVSLFWYQQALGQGPEFLTYFQNEAQLDKSGLPSDRFFAERPEGSVSTLKIQRTQQEDSAVYLCASSLGGAGTEAFFGQGTRLTVV.